The entry below describes one T cell receptor beta chain. The data are from a study of blood T cell repertoires in COVID-19. About the research overall: T cells, B-cell-depleted T cells, or PBMCs provided the cDNA or gDNA that served as material.

Germline V gene data show CDR1 as LNHDA and CDR2 as SQIVND (reference sequence). This CDR3 has 14 amino acids. Germline trimming cut 5 bases from V and 2 bases from J; bases unmatched to any gene: 5. In the original workflow: Reference gene primer amplification gave nucleated cell count estimates. Clones were read by immunoSEQ multiplex PCR, and TCRdb kept only the in-frame ones, dropping some. D and trimming come from the DNA, and the V and J calls and clone size come from that table. The data contain 150,000 to 200,000 clones, roughly nine tenths of them singletons. The sequenced sample was peripheral blood. This chain joins TRBV19 and TRBJ2-7, with 8 bases that match TRBD1. The clonotype was recovered from a young man with acute or convalescent COVID-19. CDR3 region: CASSLGQGAYEQYF. CDR3 in DNA: TGTGCCAGTAGTCTTGGACAGGGAGCCTACGAGCAGTACTTC.